The source of this TCR beta chain is a study of CD8+ T cells in alopecia areata. Findings and limits, study-wide: Lesional scalp exceeded normal scalp in clonality, especially in alopecia totalis/universalis.

Reverse transcription of extracted RNA yielded cDNA, which provided the sequencing template. Profiling relied on immunoSEQ multiplex PCR, and the TCRdb table lists in-frame clones only, not all of them. The sample has about 150,000 clones, about 53% seen once. V was clipped by 3 bases and J by 0 bases, with 8 bases between them. The germline V gene encodes CDR1 LNHDA and CDR2 SQIVND (reference sequence). The length of the CDR3 is 14 residues. With regard to this clone: Its specificity is unknown.

This specimen was CD8+ T cells sorted from blood, taken at week 0. The rearrangement links TRBV19 to TRBJ1-1; TRBD1 is a possible D gene (5 bases). The TCR was taken from a human donor with alopecia areata. The chain's CDR3 is CASSIAGMNTEAFF. CDR3 nucleotides: TGTGCCAGTAGTATCGCAGGGATGAACACTGAAGCTTTCTTT. The full variable domain, with the rest looked up from reference TRBV19 and TRBJ1-1, is DGGITQSPKYLFRKEGQNVTLSCEQNLNHDAMYWYRQDPGQGLRLIYYSQIVNDFQKGDIAEGYSVSREKKESFPLTVTSAQKNPTAFYLCASSIAGMNTEAFFGQGTRLTVV.